The clone carrying this T cell receptor beta chain was counted once. The antigen is not known. This sample was included in a study of cytomegalovirus exposure and HLA in healthy donors. Trimming removed 4 bases from V and 3 bases from J, with 16 bases in between. CDR1 is MNHNS and CDR2 is SASEGT in the germline V gene. This CDR3 contains 15 residues. Whole-study findings and limits: Cytomegalovirus status was reportedly diagnosed by the classifier with high specificity and sensitivity. Among CMV-associated TCR beta chains, most appeared HLA-restricted in a later analysis. Some TCR beta chains (around 160 of them) were listed as cytomegalovirus-associated.

The primer mix had 60 Vbeta and 13 Jbeta primers. Produced via immunoSEQ multiplex PCR; TCRdb's table is partial and in-frame only. The sample records some 120,000 clones, roughly 74% being singletons. The receptor was derived from a woman aged 45-59 years in good health and CMV-seropositive. Source material: PBMCs. This rearrangement joins TRBV6-1 to TRBJ2-7; D is possibly TRBD2 (7 bases). The CDR3 is CASSASGGMGYEQYF. DNA of the CDR3: TGTGCCAGCAGTGCCTCGGGGGGCATGGGCTACGAGCAGTACTTC.